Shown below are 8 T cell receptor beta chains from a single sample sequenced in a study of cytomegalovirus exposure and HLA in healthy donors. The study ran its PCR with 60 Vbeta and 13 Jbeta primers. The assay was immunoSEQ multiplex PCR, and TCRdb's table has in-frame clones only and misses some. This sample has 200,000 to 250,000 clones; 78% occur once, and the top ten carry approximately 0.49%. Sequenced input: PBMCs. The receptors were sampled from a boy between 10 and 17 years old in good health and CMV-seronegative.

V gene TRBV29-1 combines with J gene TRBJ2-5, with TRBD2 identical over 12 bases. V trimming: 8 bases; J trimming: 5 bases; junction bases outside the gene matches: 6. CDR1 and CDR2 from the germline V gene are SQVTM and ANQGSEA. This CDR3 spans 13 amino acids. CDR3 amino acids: CSYLAGGMETQYF. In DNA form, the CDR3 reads TGCAGCTACCTAGCGGGAGGGATGGAGACCCAGTACTTC.

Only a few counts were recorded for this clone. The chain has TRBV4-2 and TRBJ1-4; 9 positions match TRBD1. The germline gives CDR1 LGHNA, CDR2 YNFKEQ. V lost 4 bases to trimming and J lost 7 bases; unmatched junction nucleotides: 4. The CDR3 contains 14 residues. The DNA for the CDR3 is TGTGCCAGCAGCCTGGGACAGGGATCTGAAAAACTGTTTTTT. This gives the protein CASSLGQGSEKLFF.

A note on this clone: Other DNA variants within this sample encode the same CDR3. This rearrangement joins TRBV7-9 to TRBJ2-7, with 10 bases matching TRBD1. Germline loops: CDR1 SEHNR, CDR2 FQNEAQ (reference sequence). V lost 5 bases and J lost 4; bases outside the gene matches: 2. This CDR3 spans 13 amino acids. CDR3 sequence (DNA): TGTGCCAGCAGCAGGGACAGGGGTTACGAGCAGTACTTC. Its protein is CASSRDRGYEQYF.

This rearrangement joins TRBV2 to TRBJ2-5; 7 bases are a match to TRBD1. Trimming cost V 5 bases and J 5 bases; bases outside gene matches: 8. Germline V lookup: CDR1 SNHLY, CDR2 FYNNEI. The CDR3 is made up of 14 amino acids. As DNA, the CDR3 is TGTGCCAGCAGTCTGAGACAGGGCGGCGAGACCCAGTACTTC. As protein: CASSLRQGGETQYF.

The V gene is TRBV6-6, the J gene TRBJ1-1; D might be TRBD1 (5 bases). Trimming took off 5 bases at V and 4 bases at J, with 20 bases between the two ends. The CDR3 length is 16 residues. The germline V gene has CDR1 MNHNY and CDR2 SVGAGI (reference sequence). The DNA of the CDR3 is TGTGCCAGCAGTACACCTCGGGGGGGGAAGAGCACTGAAGCTTTCTTT. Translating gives CASSTPRGGKSTEAFF.

The CDR3 reads CAISASTDYEAFF. CDR3 in DNA: TGTGCCATCAGTGCCTCGACTGACTATGAAGCTTTCTTT. The V gene is TRBV10-3, the J gene TRBJ1-1; no firm D call. Germline loops: CDR1 ENHRY, CDR2 SYGVKD. Trimming cost V 4 bases and J 7 bases, with 13 bases left between them. CDR3 length: 13 residues.

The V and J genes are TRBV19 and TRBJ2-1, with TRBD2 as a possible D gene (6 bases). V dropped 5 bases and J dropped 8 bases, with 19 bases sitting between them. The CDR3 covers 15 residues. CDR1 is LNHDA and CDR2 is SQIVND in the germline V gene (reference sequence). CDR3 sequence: CASSRTVAPGDEQFF. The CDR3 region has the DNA TGTGCCAGTAGTCGCACGGTGGCGCCGGGAGATGAGCAGTTCTTC.

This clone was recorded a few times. The CDR3 loop is CASSLATYAGGALVETQYF. The DNA of the CDR3 is TGTGCCAGCAGCTTAGCTACTTACGCGGGGGGGGCCTTAGTAGAGACCCAGTACTTC. The chain uses TRBV7-9 and TRBJ2-5; 9 nucleotides line up with TRBD2. Germline V lookup: CDR1 SEHNR, CDR2 FQNEAQ (reference sequence). The CDR3 runs 19 residues. V trimming: 0 bases; J trimming: 4 bases; junction bases outside the gene matches: 15.